This T cell receptor (beta chain) originates from a study of T cell changes during pregnancy in multiple sclerosis. Germline lookup yields CDR1 SGHVS and CDR2 FNYEAQ. V gave up 4 bases and J gave up 3 bases, with 14 bases separating them. CDR3 length: 15 residues. TCRdb keeps only in-frame clones here, not all; method: immunoSEQ multiplex PCR. The sample records tens of thousands of clones, under 95% being singletons. This specimen was CD4+ T cells from peripheral blood mononuclear cells, taken in the third trimester of pregnancy. The clonotype originates from a female donor with multiple sclerosis, enrolled in a pregnancy study. The chain couples TRBV7-6 to TRBJ2-3; D gene ambiguous. The CDR3 loop reads CASSSQAIGTDTQYF. CDR3 nucleotide sequence: TGTGCCAGCAGCTCGCAGGCGATCGGAACAGATACGCAGTATTTT.